This T cell receptor (beta chain) stems from a study of blood T cell repertoires in COVID-19. Across the whole study: Sites in the United States, Italy and Spain provided acute and convalescent COVID-19 samples. T cells, B-cell-depleted T cells, or PBMCs provided the cDNA or gDNA that served as material.

As originally analysed: Reference gene primer amplification gave estimated nucleated cell counts. Clones were read by immunoSEQ multiplex PCR, and TCRdb kept only the in-frame ones, dropping some. The V and J calls and clone size come from that table; D and trimming were worked out from the DNA. The sample carries roughly 66,000 clones, 91% recorded once. The CDR3 loop spans 15 amino acids. V shed 4 bases and J 6 bases; nucleotides not matched to a gene: 10. CDR1 is KGHSH and CDR2 is LQKENI in the germline V gene. The genes are TRBV18 and TRBJ2-7, with 9 positions matching TRBD1. The source of this sequence is a human donor in a cohort sampled during active COVID-19. Sequenced sample: peripheral blood. The CDR3 sequence is CASSRAGTGIFEQYF. The CDR3 nucleotides read TGTGCCAGCTCACGTGCCGGGACAGGGATTTTCGAGCAGTACTTC.